This T cell receptor (beta chain) was captured by sequencing in a study of cytomegalovirus exposure and HLA in healthy donors. The study, taken as a whole, reports: Per a later analysis, HLA-associated TCR beta chains showed more clonal expansion than other, equally common TCR beta chains. Previously analyzed data showed that most TCR beta V segments were productive at a frequency of about 87% or about 30%.

This clone has only a few counts. As yet, its antigen is unknown. Germline CDR1 reads SGHTA; CDR2 reads FQGNSA. The CDR3 has 13 amino acids. Between the trimmed V and J ends, which lost 5 bases and 4 bases, there was a span of 8 bases. The primer mix had 60 Vbeta and 13 Jbeta primers. This table comes from immunoSEQ multiplex PCR, and its TCRdb copy is limited to in-frame clones, with some not included. The table shows 110,000 to 150,000 clones, with 70% to 85% occurring only once. What was sequenced was PBMCs. The source of this sequence is a woman between 40 and 55 years old in good health and CMV-seronegative. The chain couples TRBV7-2 to TRBJ2-2, with D hard to call. This CDR3 reads CASSLLSTGELFF. For the CDR3, the DNA is TGTGCCAGCAGCCTTCTTTCCACCGGGGAGCTGTTTTTT.